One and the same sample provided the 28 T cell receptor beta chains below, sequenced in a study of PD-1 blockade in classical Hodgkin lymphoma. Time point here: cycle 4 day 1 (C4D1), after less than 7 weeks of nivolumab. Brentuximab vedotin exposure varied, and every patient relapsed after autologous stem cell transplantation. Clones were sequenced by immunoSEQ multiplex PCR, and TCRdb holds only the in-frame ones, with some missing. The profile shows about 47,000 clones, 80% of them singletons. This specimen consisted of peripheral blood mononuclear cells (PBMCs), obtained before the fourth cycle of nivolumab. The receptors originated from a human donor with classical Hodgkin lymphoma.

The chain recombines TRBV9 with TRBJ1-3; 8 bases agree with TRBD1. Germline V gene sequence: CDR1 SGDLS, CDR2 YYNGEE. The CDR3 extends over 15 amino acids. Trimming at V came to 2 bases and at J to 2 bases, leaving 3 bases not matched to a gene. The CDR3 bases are TGTGCCAGCAGCGTCGGACAGGGCACTGGAAACACCATATATTTT. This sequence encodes CASSVGQGTGNTIYF.

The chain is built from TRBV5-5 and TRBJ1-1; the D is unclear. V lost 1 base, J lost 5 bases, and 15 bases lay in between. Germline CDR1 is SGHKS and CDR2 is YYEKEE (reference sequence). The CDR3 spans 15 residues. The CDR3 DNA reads TGTGCCAGCAGCTTGAGGGCCAAGGGAGGGACTGAAGCTTTCTTT. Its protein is CASSLRAKGGTEAFF.

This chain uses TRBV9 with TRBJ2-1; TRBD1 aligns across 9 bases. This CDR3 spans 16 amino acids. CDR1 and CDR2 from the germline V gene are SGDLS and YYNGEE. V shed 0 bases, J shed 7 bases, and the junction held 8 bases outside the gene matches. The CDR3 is CASSVVGTGLVNEQFF. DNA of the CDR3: TGTGCCAGCAGCGTAGTTGGGACAGGGCTGGTAAATGAGCAGTTCTTC. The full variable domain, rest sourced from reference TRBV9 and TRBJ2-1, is DSGVTQTPKHLITATGQRVTLRCSPRSGDLSVYWYQQSLDQGLQFLIQYYNGEERAKGNILERFSAQQFPDLHSELNLSSLELGDSALYFCASSVVGTGLVNEQFFGPGTRLTVL.

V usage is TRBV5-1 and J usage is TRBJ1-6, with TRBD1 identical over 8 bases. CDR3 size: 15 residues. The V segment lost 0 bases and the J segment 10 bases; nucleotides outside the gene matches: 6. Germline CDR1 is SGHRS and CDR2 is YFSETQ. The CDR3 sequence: CASSLEGAGGSPLHF. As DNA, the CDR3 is TGCGCCAGCAGCTTGGAAGGCGCAGGGGGCTCACCCCTCCACTTT.

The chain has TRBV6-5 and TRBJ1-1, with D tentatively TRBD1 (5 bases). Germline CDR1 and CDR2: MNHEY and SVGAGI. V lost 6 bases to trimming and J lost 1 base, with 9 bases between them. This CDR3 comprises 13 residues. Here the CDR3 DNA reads TGTGCCAGCAGCGACGGACAGAACACTGAAGCTTTCTTT. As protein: CASSDGQNTEAFF.

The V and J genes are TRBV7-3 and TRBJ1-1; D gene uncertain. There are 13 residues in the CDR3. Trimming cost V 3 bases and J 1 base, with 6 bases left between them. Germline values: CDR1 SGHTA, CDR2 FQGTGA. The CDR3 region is CASSFDGNTEAFF. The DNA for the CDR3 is TGTGCCAGCAGCTTCGACGGGAACACTGAAGCTTTCTTT.

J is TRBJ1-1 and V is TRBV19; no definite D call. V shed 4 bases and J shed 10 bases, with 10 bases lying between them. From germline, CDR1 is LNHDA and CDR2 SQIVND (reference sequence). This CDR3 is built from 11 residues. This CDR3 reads CASSSPEGAFF. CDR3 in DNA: TGTGCCAGTAGTAGTCCGGAAGGAGCTTTCTTT.

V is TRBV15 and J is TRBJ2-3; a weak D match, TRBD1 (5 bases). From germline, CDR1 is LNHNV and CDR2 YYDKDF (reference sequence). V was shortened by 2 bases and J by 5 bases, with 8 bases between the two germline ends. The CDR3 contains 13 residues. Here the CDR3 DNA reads TGTGCCACCAGCAGACAGGGTGGAGATACGCAGTATTTT. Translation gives CATSRQGGDTQYF.

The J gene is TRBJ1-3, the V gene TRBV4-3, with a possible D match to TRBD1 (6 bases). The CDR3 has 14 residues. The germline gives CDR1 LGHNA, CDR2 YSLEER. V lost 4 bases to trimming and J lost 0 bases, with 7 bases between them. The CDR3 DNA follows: TGCGCCAGCAGCCCGGGACACTCTGGAAACACCATATATTTT. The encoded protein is CASSPGHSGNTIYF.

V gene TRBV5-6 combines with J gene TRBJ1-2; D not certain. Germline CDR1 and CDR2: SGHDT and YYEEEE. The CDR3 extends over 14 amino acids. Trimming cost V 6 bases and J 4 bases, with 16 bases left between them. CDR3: CASIVAGVSYGYTF. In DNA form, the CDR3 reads TGTGCCAGCATAGTGGCAGGCGTTAGCTATGGCTACACCTTC.

CDR3 protein: CASSLDRLNTEAFF. CDR3 DNA sequence: TGTGCCAGCAGCTTGGACAGGTTGAACACTGAAGCTTTCTTT. The gene calls are TRBV7-2 and TRBJ1-1; 7 bases match TRBD1. Looked up from germline, CDR1 is SGHTA and CDR2 is FQGNSA. V was clipped by 3 bases and J by 0 bases; unmatched bases: 1. The CDR3 covers 14 residues.

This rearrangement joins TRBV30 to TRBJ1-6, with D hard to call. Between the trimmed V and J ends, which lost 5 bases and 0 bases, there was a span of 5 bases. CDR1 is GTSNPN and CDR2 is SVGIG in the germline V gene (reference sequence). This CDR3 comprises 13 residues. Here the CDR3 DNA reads TGTGCCTGGCAGAGCTCCTATAATTCACCCCTCCACTTT. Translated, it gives CAWQSSYNSPLHF.

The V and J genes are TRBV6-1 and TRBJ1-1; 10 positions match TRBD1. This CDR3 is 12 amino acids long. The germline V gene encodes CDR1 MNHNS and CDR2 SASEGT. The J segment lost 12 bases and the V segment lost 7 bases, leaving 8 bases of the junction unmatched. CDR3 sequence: CASTWDRGSSFF. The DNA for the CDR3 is TGTGCCAGCACTTGGGACAGGGGTTCATCTTTCTTT.

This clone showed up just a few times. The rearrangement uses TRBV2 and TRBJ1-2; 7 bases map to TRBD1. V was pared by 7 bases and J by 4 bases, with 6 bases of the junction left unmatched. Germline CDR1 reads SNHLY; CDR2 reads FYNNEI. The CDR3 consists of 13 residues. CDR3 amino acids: CASIMRQGYGYTF. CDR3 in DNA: TGTGCCAGCATCATGAGACAGGGCTATGGCTACACCTTC.

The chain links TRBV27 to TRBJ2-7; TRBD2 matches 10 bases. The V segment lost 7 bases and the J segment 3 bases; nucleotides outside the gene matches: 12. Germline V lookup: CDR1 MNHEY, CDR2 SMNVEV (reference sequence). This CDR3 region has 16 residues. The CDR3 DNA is TGTGCCAGCAACCCAATAGCGGGGGGCGGATTCTACGAGCAGTACTTC. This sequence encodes CASNPIAGGGFYEQYF.

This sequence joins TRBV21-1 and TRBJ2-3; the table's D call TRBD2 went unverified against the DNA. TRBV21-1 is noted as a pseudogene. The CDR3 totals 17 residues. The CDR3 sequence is CASSKVRALGGTDTQYF. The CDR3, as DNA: TGTGCCAGCAGCAAAGTCCGGGCCCTCGGGGGCACAGATACGCAGTATTTT.

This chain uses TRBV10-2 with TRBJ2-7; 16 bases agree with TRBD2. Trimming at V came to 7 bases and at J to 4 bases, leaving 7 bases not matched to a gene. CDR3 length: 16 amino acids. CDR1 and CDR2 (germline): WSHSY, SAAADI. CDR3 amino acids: CASMGLAGGPWYEQYF. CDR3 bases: TGCGCCAGCATGGGACTAGCGGGGGGGCCCTGGTACGAGCAGTACTTC.

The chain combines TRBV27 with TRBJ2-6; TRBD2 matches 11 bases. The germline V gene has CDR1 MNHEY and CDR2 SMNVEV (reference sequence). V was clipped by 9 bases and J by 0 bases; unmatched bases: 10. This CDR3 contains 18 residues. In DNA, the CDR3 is TGTGCCAGTAAAGTACTAGCGGGGGTTCCCTCTGGGGCCAACGTCCTGACTTTC. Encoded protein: CASKVLAGVPSGANVLTF. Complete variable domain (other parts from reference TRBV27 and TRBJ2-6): EAQVTQNPRYLITVTGKKLTVTCSQNMNHEYMSWYRQDPGLGLRQIYYSMNVEVTDKGDVPEGYKVSRKEKRNFPLILESPSPNQTSLYFCASKVLAGVPSGANVLTFGAGSRLTVL.

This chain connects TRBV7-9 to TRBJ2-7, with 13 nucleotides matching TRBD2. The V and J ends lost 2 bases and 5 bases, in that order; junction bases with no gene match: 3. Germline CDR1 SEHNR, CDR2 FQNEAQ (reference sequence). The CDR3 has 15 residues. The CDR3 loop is CASSLRTSGGHEQYF. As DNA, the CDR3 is TGTGCCAGCAGCTTAAGGACTAGCGGGGGCCACGAGCAGTACTTC.

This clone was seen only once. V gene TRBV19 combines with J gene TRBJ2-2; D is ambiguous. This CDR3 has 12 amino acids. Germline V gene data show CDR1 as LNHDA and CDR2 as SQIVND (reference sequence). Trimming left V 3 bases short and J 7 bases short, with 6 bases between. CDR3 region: CASSMWDGELFF. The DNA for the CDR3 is TGTGCCAGTAGTATGTGGGACGGGGAGCTGTTTTTT.

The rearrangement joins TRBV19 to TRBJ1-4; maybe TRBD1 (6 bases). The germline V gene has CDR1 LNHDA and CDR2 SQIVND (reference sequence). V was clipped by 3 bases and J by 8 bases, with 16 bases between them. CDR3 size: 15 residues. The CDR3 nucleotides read TGTGCCAGTAGTATCCCGGGACAAAAAACGGAAAAACTGTTTTTT. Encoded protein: CASSIPGQKTEKLFF.

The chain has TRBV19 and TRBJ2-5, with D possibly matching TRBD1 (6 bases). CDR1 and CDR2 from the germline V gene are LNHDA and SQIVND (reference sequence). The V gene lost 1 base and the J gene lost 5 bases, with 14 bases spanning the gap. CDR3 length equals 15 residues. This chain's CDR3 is CASSIGGGRWETQYF. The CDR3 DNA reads TGTGCCAGTAGTATAGGAGGGGGTCGGTGGGAGACCCAGTACTTC.

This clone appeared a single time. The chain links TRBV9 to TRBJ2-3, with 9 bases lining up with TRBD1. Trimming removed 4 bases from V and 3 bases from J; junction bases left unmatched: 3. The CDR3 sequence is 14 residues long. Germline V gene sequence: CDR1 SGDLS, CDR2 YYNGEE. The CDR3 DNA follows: TGTGCCAGCAGCCCCGACAGGGGGACAGATACGCAGTATTTT. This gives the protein CASSPDRGTDTQYF.

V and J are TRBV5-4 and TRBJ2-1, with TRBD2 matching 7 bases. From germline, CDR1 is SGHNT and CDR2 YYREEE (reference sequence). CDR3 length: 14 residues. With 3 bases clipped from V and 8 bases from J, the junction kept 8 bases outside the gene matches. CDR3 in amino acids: CASSSGLVAHEQFF. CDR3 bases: TGTGCCAGCAGCTCTGGACTAGTAGCCCATGAGCAGTTCTTC.

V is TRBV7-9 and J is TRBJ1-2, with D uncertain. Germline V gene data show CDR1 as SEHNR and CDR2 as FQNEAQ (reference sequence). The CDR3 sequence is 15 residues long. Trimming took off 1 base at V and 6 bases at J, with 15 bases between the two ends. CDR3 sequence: CASSLVIGLTHGYTF. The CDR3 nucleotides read TGTGCCAGCAGCTTAGTCATTGGGCTTACCCATGGCTACACCTTC. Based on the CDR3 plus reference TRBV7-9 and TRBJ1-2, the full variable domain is DTGVSQNPRHKITKRGQNVTFRCDPISEHNRLYWYRQTLGQGPEFLTYFQNEAQLEKSRLLSDRFSAERPKGSFSTLEIQRTEQGDSAMYLCASSLVIGLTHGYTFGSGTRLTVV.

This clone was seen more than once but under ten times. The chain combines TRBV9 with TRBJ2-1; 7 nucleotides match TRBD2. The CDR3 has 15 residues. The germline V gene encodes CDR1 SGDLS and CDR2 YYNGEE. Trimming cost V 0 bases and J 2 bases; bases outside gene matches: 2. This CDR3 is CASSVGGSTYNEQFF. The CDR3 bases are TGTGCCAGCAGCGTAGGCGGGAGTACCTACAATGAGCAGTTCTTC.

The CDR3 is CASSLVGADYEQYF. In DNA form, the CDR3 reads TGTGCCAGCAGCTTGGTGGGGGCGGACTACGAGCAGTACTTC. The chain is built from TRBV5-4 and TRBJ2-7; a weak D match, TRBD1 (6 bases). This CDR3 spans 14 amino acids. The germline gives CDR1 SGHNT, CDR2 YYREEE (reference sequence). Trimming removed 0 bases from V and 3 bases from J, with 10 bases in between.

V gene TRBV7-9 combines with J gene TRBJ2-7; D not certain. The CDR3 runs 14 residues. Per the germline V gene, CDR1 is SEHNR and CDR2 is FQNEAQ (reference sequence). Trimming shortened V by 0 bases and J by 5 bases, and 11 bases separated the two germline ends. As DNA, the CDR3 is TGTGCCAGCAGCTTAGCGGGAAAGGGCCACGAGCAGTACTTC. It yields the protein CASSLAGKGHEQYF.